Below, 19 T cell receptor beta chains from the same sample are listed, as sequenced in a study of CD8 T cells in Susac syndrome. Reverse transcription of roughly 0.45 to 1 ug RNA was performed with random hexamers. TCRdb reprocessed the immunoSEQ multiplex PCR reads with MiXCR, giving one entry per CDR3 protein. The repertoire holds more than 110,000 distinct CDR3 sequences, with roughly 94% as singletons. Specimen: CD4+ T cells from PBMCs. These receptors came from a human donor with Susac syndrome.

This clonotype was seen only once. V gene TRBV19 combines with J gene TRBJ2-3; 9 bases are shared with TRBD1. The junction had 6 bases not matched to a gene; V was cut back by 3 bases and J by 5 bases. The CDR3 sequence is 15 residues long. The germline gives CDR1 LNHDA, CDR2 SQIVND (reference sequence). The CDR3 sequence is CASSMGQGKVDTQYF. The CDR3 DNA reads TGTGCCAGTAGTATGGGACAGGGTAAAGTAGATACGCAGTATTTT. Full variable domain (missing parts from reference TRBV19 and TRBJ2-3): DGGITQSPKYLFRKEGQNVTLSCEQNLNHDAMYWYRQDPGQGLRLIYYSQIVNDFQKGDIAEGYSVSREKKESFPLTVTSAQKNPTAFYLCASSMGQGKVDTQYFGPGTRLTVL.

The rearrangement joins TRBV4-3 to TRBJ2-5; TRBD2 matches 7 bases. The CDR3 runs 14 residues. The trim removed 5 bases at V and 6 bases at J, leaving 9 bases unmatched. CDR1 and CDR2 from the germline V gene are LGHNA and YSLEER. CDR3: CASSSRTSPKTQYF. CDR3 nucleotides: TGCGCCAGCAGCTCCCGGACTAGTCCCAAGACCCAGTACTTC.

The CDR3 loop reads CSARETRTGGGYTF. The CDR3 DNA sequence: TGCAGTGCTAGAGAAACCAGGACCGGGGGCGGCTACACCTTC. The J gene is TRBJ1-2, the V gene TRBV20-1; D is possibly TRBD1 (6 bases). This CDR3 contains 14 residues. V was trimmed by 0 bases and J by 8 bases, leaving 16 bases between them. Germline values: CDR1 DFQATT, CDR2 SNEGSKA (reference sequence).

J is TRBJ1-1 and V is TRBV20-1; D possibly corresponds to TRBD1 (5 bases). The ends were cut back, 3 bases at V and 2 bases at J, with 10 bases in the middle. Germline V lookup: CDR1 DFQATT, CDR2 SNEGSKA (reference sequence). The CDR3 is 13 amino acids. For the CDR3, the DNA is TGCAGTGCTAGTAAACAGGCTAACACTGAAGCTTTCTTT. Translating gives CSASKQANTEAFF.

This clonotype was counted a single time. The chain employs TRBV2 and TRBJ2-1; 12 bases line up with TRBD2. Germline loops: CDR1 SNHLY, CDR2 FYNNEI. This CDR3 comprises 15 residues. Trimming removed 1 base from V and 10 bases from J; junction bases left unmatched: 5. CDR3 residues: CASSEDSSGRGEQFF. CDR3 bases: TGTGCCAGCAGTGAAGACTCTAGCGGGAGGGGAGAGCAGTTCTTC.

The chain employs TRBV6-5 and TRBJ2-7, with 7 bases identical to TRBD2. The CDR3 is 17 residues long. Germline V gene sequence: CDR1 MNHEY, CDR2 SVGAGI. Trimming took 7 bases from V and 3 from J; bases not matched to a gene: 18. CDR3 amino acids: CASTFANSGRGRYEQYF. CDR3 nucleotides: TGTGCCAGCACGTTCGCGAATAGCGGGCGCGGCCGCTACGAGCAGTACTTC.

J is TRBJ1-2 and V is TRBV27, with TRBD1 as a possible D gene (6 bases). The CDR3 is 12 amino acids. The ends were cut back, 5 bases at V and 8 bases at J, with 12 bases in the middle. Germline CDR1 and CDR2: MNHEY and SMNVEV (reference sequence). DNA of the CDR3: TGTGCCAGCAGTGACTACAGGGCAGGCTACACCTTC. It translates to CASSDYRAGYTF.

This chain joins TRBV30 and TRBJ1-6; D possibly corresponds to TRBD1 (5 bases). Trimming left V 2 bases short and J 3 bases short, with 11 bases between. There are 15 residues in the CDR3. CDR1 and CDR2 from the germline V gene are GTSNPN and SVGIG (reference sequence). CDR3 DNA: TGTGCCTGGAGTTACGACAGATACTATAATTCACCCCTCCACTTT. It translates to CAWSYDRYYNSPLHF.

The rearrangement links TRBV20-1 to TRBJ2-5, with D possibly TRBD1 on 5 matching bases. This CDR3 is 11 amino acids long. From germline, CDR1 is DFQATT and CDR2 SNEGSKA (reference sequence). The V end lost 1 base, the J end lost 14 bases, and 14 bases lay between the germline ends. CDR3 sequence reads: CSARVGGQRYF. CDR3 nucleotide sequence: TGCAGTGCTAGAGTCGGCGGACAACGCTACTTC.

In its sample, this clonotype was seen a few times. This sequence joins TRBV4-1 and TRBJ2-6; D is unclear. Germline CDR1 MGHRA, CDR2 YSYEKL. Trimming took 1 base from V and 0 from J, leaving 4 bases between them. The CDR3 runs 15 residues. In nucleotides, the CDR3 is TGCGCCAGCAGCCAAGGACACTCTGGGGCCAACGTCCTGACTTTC. It specifies CASSQGHSGANVLTF.

Details on this clonotype: An end of the junction does not agree with germline; a read error may underlie this. The chain employs TRBV27 and TRBJ2-5; perhaps TRBD2 as D (5 bases). Looked up from germline, CDR1 is MNHEY and CDR2 is SMNVEV (reference sequence). The CDR3 covers 14 residues. Here the CDR3 DNA reads TGTGCCAGCAGTCTATCAGCCGGGAAAGAGACCCAGTACTTC. Translation: CASSLSAGKETQYF.

The rearrangement joins TRBV12-3 or TRBV12-4 to TRBJ1-1; no clear D gene. The germline V and J ends were trimmed by 7 bases and 4 bases, with 7 bases remaining between them. The CDR3 spans 11 residues. As DNA, the CDR3 is TGTGCCAGCACCCGGATCACTGAAGCTTTCTTT. Its protein is CASTRITEAFF.

This clonotype was counted a single time. V and J are TRBV30 and TRBJ2-5, with TRBD2 as a possible D gene (6 bases). Germline assignment: CDR1 GTSNPN and CDR2 SVGIG (reference sequence). V was trimmed by 7 bases and J by 5 bases, leaving 17 bases between them. This CDR3 region has 13 residues. As DNA, the CDR3 is TGTGCCTCCCTGAGCCTCGCGGGGGAGACCCAGTACTTC. It codes for CASLSLAGETQYF.

The rearrangement uses TRBV11-2 and TRBJ1-2; TRBD1 aligns across 8 bases. The V gene end was trimmed by 5 bases and the J gene end by 3 bases; junction bases not matched to a gene: 14. The CDR3 sequence is 17 residues long. Per the germline V gene, CDR1 is SGHAT and CDR2 is FQNNGV. Here the CDR3 DNA reads TGTGCCAGCAGCCTTTCTTACTACAGGGGGACTGACTATGGCTACACCTTC. Its translation is CASSLSYYRGTDYGYTF. The entire variable domain, with the rest obtained from reference TRBV11-2 and TRBJ1-2, is as follows: EAGVAQSPRYKIIEKRQSVAFWCNPISGHATLYWYQQILGQGPKLLIQFQNNGVVDDSQLPKDRFSAERLKGVDSTLKIQPAKLEDSAVYLCASSLSYYRGTDYGYTFGSGTRLTVV.

The rearrangement links TRBV20-1 to TRBJ2-1; 7 nucleotides line up with TRBD2. Trimming took 6 bases from V and 5 from J; bases not matched to a gene: 13. There are 15 residues in the CDR3. Germline loops: CDR1 DFQATT, CDR2 SNEGSKA (reference sequence). The DNA for the CDR3 is TGCAGTGCCCACGACGGGGCTAGCGGAAACAATGAGCAGTTCTTC. Its translation is CSAHDGASGNNEQFF.

The chain employs TRBV29-1 and TRBJ1-5, with D perhaps matching TRBD1 (5 bases). Per germline, CDR1 SQVTM and CDR2 ANQGSEA. V lost 4 bases and J lost 5, with 12 bases in between. This CDR3 is 13 amino acids long. CDR3 coding DNA: TGCAGCGTTGTTTCGTCAGGGCATCAGCCCCAGCATTTT. Protein sequence: CSVVSSGHQPQHF. The variable domain in full, with the rest retrieved from reference TRBV29-1 and TRBJ1-5, is SAVISQKPSRDICQRGTSLTIQCQVDSQVTMMFWYRQQPGQSLTLIATANQGSEATYESGFVIDKFPISRPNLTFSTLTVSNMSPEDSSIYLCSVVSSGHQPQHFGDGTRLSIL.

The chain links TRBV30 to TRBJ1-1; 8 positions agree with TRBD1. CDR3 size: 15 residues. Germline lookup yields CDR1 GTSNPN and CDR2 SVGIG (reference sequence). J lost 7 bases, V lost 4 bases, and 14 bases had no gene match. CDR3 bases: TGTGCCTGGACTACTCCCTTTACAGGGGGTGTTGAAGCTTTCTTT. Translation: CAWTTPFTGGVEAFF. Variable domain in full (rest from reference TRBV30 and TRBJ1-1): SQTIHQWPATLVQPVGSPLSLECTVEGTSNPNLYWYRQAAGRGLQLLFYSVGIGQISSEVPQNLSASRPQDRQFILSSKKLLLSDSGFYLCAWTTPFTGGVEAFFGQGTRLTVV.

The chain employs TRBV12-3 or TRBV12-4 and TRBJ2-1; a possible D gene is TRBD2 (6 bases). V was pared by 5 bases and J by 6 bases, with 11 bases between. The CDR3 is made up of 13 amino acids. CDR3 DNA sequence: TGTGCCAGCAGTCCGACTAGTCTCAATGAGCAGTTCTTC. Its translation: CASSPTSLNEQFF.

The gene calls are TRBV18 and TRBJ2-5, with a possible D match to TRBD1 (6 bases). The V end lost 2 bases, the J end lost 5 bases, and 12 bases lay between the germline ends. This CDR3 region has 14 residues. Per the germline V gene, CDR1 is KGHSH and CDR2 is LQKENI. CDR3 sequence (DNA): TGTGCCAGCTCACCAATGGGGGCCGTGGAGACCCAGTACTTC. Translating it yields CASSPMGAVETQYF.